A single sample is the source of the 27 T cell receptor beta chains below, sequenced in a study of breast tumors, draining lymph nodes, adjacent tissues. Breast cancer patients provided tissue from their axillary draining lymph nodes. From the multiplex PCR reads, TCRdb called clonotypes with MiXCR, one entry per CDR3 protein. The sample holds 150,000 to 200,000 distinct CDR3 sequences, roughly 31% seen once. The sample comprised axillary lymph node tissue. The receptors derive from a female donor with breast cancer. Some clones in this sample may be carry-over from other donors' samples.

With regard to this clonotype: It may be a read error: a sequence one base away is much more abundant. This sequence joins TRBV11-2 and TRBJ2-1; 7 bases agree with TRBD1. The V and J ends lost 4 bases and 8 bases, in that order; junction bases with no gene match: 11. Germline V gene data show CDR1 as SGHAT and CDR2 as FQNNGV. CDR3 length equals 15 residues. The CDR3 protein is CASSSFLTGVDEQFF. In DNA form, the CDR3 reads TGTGCCAGCAGCTCTTTTCTTACAGGGGTGGATGAGCAGTTCTTC. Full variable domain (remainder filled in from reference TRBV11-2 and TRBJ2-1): EAGVAQSPRYKIIEKRQSVAFWCNPISGHATLYWYQQILGQGPKLLIQFQNNGVVDDSQLPKDRFSAERLKGVDSTLKIQPAKLEDSAVYLCASSSFLTGVDEQFFGPGTRLTVL.

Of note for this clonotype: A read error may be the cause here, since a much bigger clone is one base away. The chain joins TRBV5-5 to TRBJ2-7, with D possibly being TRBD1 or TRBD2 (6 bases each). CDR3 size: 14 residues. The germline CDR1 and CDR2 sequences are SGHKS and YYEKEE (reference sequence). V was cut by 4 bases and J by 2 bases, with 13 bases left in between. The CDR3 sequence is CASSVRGAPYEQYF. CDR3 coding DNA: TGTGCCAGCAGCGTTAGGGGGGCCCCCTACGAGCAGTACTTC.

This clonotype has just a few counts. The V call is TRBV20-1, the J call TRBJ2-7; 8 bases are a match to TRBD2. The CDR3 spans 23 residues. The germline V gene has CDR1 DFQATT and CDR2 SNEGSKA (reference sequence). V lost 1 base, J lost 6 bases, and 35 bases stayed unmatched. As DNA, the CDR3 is TGCAGTGCTAGAGGACGATCAGCGGGAGCTTTGGTCGGGCGGCGCTTTTCATGGGGCGAGCAGTACTTC. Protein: CSARGRSAGALVGRRFSWGEQYF.

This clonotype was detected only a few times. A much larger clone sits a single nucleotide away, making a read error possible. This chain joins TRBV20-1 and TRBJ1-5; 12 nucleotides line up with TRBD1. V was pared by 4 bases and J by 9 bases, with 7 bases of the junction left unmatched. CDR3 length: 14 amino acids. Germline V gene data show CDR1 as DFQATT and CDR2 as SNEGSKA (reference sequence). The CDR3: CSATGTGGYPPQHF. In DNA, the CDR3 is TGCAGTGCTACCGGGACAGGGGGCTATCCGCCCCAGCATTTT.

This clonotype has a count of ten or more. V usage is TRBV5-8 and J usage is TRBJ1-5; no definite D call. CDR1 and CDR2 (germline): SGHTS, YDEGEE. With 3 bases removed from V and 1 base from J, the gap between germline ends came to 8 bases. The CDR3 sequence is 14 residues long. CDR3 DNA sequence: TGTGCCAGCAGCTCAATGGGCAGCAATCAGCCCCAGCATTTT. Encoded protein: CASSSMGSNQPQHF.

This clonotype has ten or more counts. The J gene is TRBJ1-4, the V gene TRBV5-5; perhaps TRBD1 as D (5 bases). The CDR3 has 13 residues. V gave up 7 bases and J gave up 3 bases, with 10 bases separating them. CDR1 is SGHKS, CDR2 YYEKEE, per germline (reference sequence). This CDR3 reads CASGTGPNEKLFF. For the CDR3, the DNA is TGTGCCAGCGGGACGGGGCCTAATGAAAAACTGTTTTTT. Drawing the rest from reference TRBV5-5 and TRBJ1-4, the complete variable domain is DAGVTQSPTHLIKTRGQQVTLRCSPISGHKSVSWYQQVLGQGPQFIFQYYEKEERGRGNFPDRFSARQFPNYSSELNVNALLLGDSALYLCASGTGPNEKLFFGSGTQLSVL.

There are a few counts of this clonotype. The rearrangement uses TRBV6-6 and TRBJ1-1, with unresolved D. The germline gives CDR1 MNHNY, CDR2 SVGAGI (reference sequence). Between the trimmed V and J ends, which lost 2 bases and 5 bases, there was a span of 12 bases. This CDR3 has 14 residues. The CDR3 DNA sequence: TGTGCCAGCAGTTACAAACGGGAGTTGACTGAAGCTTTCTTT. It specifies CASSYKRELTEAFF.

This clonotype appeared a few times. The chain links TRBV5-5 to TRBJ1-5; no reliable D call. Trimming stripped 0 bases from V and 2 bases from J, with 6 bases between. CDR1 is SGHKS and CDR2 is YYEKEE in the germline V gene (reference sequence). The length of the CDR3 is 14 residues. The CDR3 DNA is TGTGCCAGCAGCTTGGGGCCCGGCAATCAGCCCCAGCATTTT. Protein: CASSLGPGNQPQHF. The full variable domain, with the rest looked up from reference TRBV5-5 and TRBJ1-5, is DAGVTQSPTHLIKTRGQQVTLRCSPISGHKSVSWYQQVLGQGPQFIFQYYEKEERGRGNFPDRFSARQFPNYSSELNVNALLLGDSALYLCASSLGPGNQPQHFGDGTRLSIL.

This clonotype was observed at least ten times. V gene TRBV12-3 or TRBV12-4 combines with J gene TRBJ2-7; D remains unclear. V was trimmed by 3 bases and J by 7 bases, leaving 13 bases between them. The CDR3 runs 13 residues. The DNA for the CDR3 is TGTGCCAGCAGTTTCGACCCCTTCGAAGAGCAGTACTTC. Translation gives CASSFDPFEEQYF.

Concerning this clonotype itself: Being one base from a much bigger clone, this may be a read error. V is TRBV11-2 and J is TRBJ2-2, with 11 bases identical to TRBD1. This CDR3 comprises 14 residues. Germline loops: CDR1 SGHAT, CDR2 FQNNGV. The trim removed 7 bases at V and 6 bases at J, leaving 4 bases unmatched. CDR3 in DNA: TGTGCCAGCATAACGGACAGGGGGCCCGGGGAGCTGTTTTTT. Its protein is CASITDRGPGELFF.

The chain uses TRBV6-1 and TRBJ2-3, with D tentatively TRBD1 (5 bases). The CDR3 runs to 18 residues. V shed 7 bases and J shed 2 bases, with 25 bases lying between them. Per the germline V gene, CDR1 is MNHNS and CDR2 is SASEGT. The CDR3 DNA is TGTGCCAGCATACCAGGGAAGGTCTCTAGGGTCCTCACAGATACGCAGTATTTT. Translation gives CASIPGKVSRVLTDTQYF.

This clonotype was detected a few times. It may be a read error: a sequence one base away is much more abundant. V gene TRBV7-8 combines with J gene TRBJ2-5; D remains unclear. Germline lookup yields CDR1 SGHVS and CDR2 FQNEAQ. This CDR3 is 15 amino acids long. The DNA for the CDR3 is TGTGCCAGCAGCTCCCCCCGTGGGTTGGAAGAGACCCAGCACTTC. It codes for CASSSPRGLEETQHF.

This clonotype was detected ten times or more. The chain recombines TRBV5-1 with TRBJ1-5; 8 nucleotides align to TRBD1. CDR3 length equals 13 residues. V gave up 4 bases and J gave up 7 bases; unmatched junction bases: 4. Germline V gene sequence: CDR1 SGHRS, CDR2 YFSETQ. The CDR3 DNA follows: TGCGCCAGCAGCATCGGGACAGGCCAGCCCCAGCATTTT. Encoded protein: CASSIGTGQPQHF. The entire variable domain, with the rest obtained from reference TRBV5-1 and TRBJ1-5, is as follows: KAGVTQTPRYLIKTRGQQVTLSCSPISGHRSVSWYQQTPGQGLQFLFEYFSETQRNKGNFPGRFSGRQFSNSRSEMNVSTLELGDSALYLCASSIGTGQPQHFGDGTRLSIL.

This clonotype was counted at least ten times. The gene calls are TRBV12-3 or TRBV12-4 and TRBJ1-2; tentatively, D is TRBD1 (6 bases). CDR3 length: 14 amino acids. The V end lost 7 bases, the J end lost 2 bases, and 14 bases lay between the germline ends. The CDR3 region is CASTIQGINYGYTF. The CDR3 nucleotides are TGTGCCAGCACCATACAGGGAATCAACTATGGCTACACCTTC.

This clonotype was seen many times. The CDR3 DNA reads TGTGCCAGCAGCGTCTCAGCGGGGGTTCGCTCAGATACGCAGTATTTT. Amino acid sequence: CASSVSAGVRSDTQYF. V is TRBV9 and J is TRBJ2-3; TRBD2 aligns across 8 bases. Germline CDR1 SGDLS, CDR2 YYNGEE. The CDR3 is 16 residues long. Unmatched junction bases numbered 9, after V lost 2 bases and J lost 4 bases.

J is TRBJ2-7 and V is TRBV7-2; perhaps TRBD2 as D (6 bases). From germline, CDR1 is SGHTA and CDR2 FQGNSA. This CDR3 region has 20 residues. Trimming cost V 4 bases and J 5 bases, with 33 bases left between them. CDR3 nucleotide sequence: TGTGCCAGCAGCTCTAGGAGGGTGGCGGGCAGTGTTCGGTCTGACCACGAGCAGTACTTC. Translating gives CASSSRRVAGSVRSDHEQYF.

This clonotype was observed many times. The CDR3, as DNA: TGTGCCAGCAGTGCTGGGGAAGGACTCGAGCAGTACTTC. It encodes CASSAGEGLEQYF. The V and J genes are TRBV2 and TRBJ2-7; D is perhaps TRBD2 (5 bases). The CDR3 consists of 13 residues. Germline CDR1 and CDR2: SNHLY and FYNNEI. V dropped 4 bases and J dropped 6 bases, with 13 bases sitting between them.

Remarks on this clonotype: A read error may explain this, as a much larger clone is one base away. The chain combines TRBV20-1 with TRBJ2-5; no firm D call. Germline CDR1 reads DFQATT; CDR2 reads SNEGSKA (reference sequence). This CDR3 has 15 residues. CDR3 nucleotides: TGCAGTGCTAGAGGACCAGGACCTCCACAAGGGACCCAGTACTTC. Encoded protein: CSARGPGPPQGTQYF.

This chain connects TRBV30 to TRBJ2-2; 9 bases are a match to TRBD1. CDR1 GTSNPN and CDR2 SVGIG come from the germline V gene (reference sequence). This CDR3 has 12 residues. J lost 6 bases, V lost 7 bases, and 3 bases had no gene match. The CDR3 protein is CASDRGAGELFF. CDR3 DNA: TGTGCCTCGGACAGGGGTGCCGGGGAGCTGTTTTTT.

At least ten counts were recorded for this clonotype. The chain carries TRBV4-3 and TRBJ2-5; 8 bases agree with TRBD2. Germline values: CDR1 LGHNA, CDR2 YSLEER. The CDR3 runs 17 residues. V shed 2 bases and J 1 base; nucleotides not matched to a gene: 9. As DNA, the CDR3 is TGCGCCAGCAGCCAAAATAGCGGGGACCCTTTCCAAGAGACCCAGTACTTC. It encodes CASSQNSGDPFQETQYF.

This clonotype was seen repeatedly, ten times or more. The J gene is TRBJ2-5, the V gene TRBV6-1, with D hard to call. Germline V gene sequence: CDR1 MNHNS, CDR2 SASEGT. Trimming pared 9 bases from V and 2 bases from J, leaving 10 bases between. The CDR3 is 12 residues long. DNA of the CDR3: TGTGCCAGGCGGCCACGGCAAGAGACCCAGTACTTC. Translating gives CARRPRQETQYF.

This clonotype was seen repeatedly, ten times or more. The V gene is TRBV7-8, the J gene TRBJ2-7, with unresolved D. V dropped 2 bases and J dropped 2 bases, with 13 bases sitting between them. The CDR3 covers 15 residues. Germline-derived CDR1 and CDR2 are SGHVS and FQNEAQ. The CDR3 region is CASSLYFDGTYEQYF. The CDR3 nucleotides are TGTGCCAGCAGCTTATATTTCGACGGAACCTACGAGCAGTACTTC.

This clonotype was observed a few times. The CDR3 loop is CASSQVGQGYRDIQYF. The DNA for the CDR3 is TGTGCCAGCAGCCAAGTTGGTCAGGGGTATAGGGACATTCAGTACTTC. V is TRBV4-2 and J is TRBJ2-4; a possible D gene is TRBD1 (6 bases). Germline V gene data show CDR1 as LGHNA and CDR2 as YNFKEQ. V was pared by 1 base and J by 8 bases, with 18 bases between. The CDR3 is 16 residues long.

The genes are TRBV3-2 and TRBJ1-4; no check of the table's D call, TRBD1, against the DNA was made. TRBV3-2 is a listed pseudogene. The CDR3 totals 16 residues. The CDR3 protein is CASSQQGGPGWRKTVF. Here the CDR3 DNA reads TGTGCCAGCAGCCAGCAGGGGGGACCGGGGTGGAGAAAAACTGTTTTT.

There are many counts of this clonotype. CDR3 loop: CASSLGQGAVDGYTF. The CDR3 bases are TGTGCCAGCAGTTTGGGACAGGGGGCTGTTGACGGCTACACCTTC. This chain links TRBV6-6 with TRBJ1-2; 12 bases agree with TRBD1. V lost 4 bases to trimming and J lost 8 bases; unmatched junction nucleotides: 8. The CDR3 totals 15 residues. Per the germline V gene, CDR1 is MNHNY and CDR2 is SVGAGI (reference sequence).

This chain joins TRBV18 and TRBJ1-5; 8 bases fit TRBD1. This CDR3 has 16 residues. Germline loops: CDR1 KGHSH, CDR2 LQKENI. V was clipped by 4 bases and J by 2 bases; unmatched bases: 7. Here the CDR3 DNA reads TGTGCCAGCTCACTGGGACAGGCTGGGCGCAATCAGCCCCAGCATTTT. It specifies CASSLGQAGRNQPQHF. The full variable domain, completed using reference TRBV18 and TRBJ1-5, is NAGVMQNPRHLVRRRGQEARLRCSPMKGHSHVYWYRQLPEEGLKFMVYLQKENIIDESGMPKERFSAEFPKEGPSILRIQQVVRGDSAAYFCASSLGQAGRNQPQHFGDGTRLSIL.

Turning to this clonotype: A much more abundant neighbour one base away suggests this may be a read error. DNA for the CDR3: TGCGCCAGCAGCTTCATTAAGGCTTCGGACGGGACCCAGTACTTC. This sequence encodes CASSFIKASDGTQYF. The J gene is TRBJ2-5, the V gene TRBV5-1; D uncertain. V gave up 2 bases and J gave up 7 bases, with 18 bases separating them. Germline CDR1 reads SGHRS; CDR2 reads YFSETQ. CDR3 length equals 15 residues.